This T cell receptor (beta chain) was identified during a study of T cell responses to AZD1222 COVID-19 vaccine. Sequencing used immunoSEQ multiplex PCR; TCRdb keeps in-frame clones, though not all of them. The sample yields 120,000 to 150,000 clones, approximately 94% seen once. Study observations and caveats: Donors were largely white British and mainly female; clonal diversity was possibly underestimated. Nearly half of the spike-specific TCRs reportedly recognize variant regions that carry no mutations.

This CDR3 has 13 residues. Trimming removed 7 bases from V and 8 bases from J, with 17 bases in between. For this clone: Its antigen is as yet unknown.

This chain links TRBV12-3 or TRBV12-4 with TRBJ1-2; D is ambiguous. The source was peripheral blood, collected on day 0 of AZD1222 vaccination. The TCR sequence derives from an adult in good health. For the CDR3, the DNA is TGTGCCAGCAAAGCCGGACTCTGGCCCGGCTACACCTTC. Residues: CASKAGLWPGYTF.